Sequencing of this T cell receptor beta chain was carried out in a study of spatial heterogeneity in lung cancer. Study in general: Compared with alpha-chain sequences, beta-chain sequences were consistently detected in greater numbers.

Time point in this sample: blood at routine non-recurrence follow-up after resection. Whole RNA was taken from tumor, nontumor lung or frozen PBMC; it was then sequenced unsorted. This CDR3 has 13 residues. CDR1 and CDR2 (germline): MNHEY, SVGEGT. J gave up 6 bases and V 8 bases, and 3 bases lay outside the gene matches. A single record per CDR3 protein comes from TCRdb applying MiXCR to the 5' RACE reads. This sample has around 110,000 distinct CDR3 sequences, with 12% found just once. This sequence originates from a male donor with early-stage non-small cell lung cancer. V gene TRBV6-2 or TRBV6-3 combines with J gene TRBJ2-3, with 12 bases fitting TRBD2. The sample consisted of PBMCs, taken at follow-up. In nucleotides, the CDR3 is TGTGCCAGCTCTAGCGGGGGGGCGGATACGCAGTATTTT. As protein: CASSSGGADTQYF.